This TCR beta chain was observed in a study of cytomegalovirus exposure and HLA in healthy donors. Concerning this clone: Antigen specificity is unknown.

Findings and limits, study-wide: Earlier findings revealed that most TCR beta V segments proved productive either about 87% or about 30% of the time.

PCR employed 60 Vbeta and 13 Jbeta primers. Clones were read by immunoSEQ multiplex PCR, and TCRdb kept only the in-frame ones, dropping some. The sample consists of around 180,000 clones, roughly 87% of them appearing once. The CDR3 spans 13 residues. Healthy bone marrow donors made up the cohort. The clonotype was recovered from a woman aged 45-59 years in good health and CMV-seronegative. The chain couples TRBV21-1 to TRBJ2-6; the D call TRBD2 from the table was never checked on the DNA. TRBV21-1 is listed as a pseudogene. The specimen sequenced was PBMCs. CDR3 bases: TGTGCCAGCACTACCTCTGGGGCCAACGTCCTGACTTTC. This codes for CASTTSGANVLTF.